The entry below describes one T cell receptor beta chain. With V trimmed by 7 bases and J by 0 bases, 7 bases remained unmatched. In germline, CDR1 is SQVTM, CDR2 ANQGSEA. The CDR3 contains 14 residues. The data were obtained in a study of blood T cells in healthy people across ages. For the second PCR, which ran for about 7 to 12 cycles, a sample-barcoded 5' primer and a J-beta primer mix were used. Each cDNA molecule was tagged by a template-switch adaptor with 12 random nucleotides. Each CDR3 protein gets one entry after TCRdb re-called the 5' RACE reads with MiXCR. This table has about 970,000 distinct CDR3 sequences, about 53% appearing once. Approximately 10 milliliters was the volume of peripheral blood drawn from each donor. Every sample had a minimum of 6 million PBMCs isolated. Per sample, at least 5 micrograms of total RNA were extracted.

Sequencing was performed on blood. This TCR was sampled from a woman aged 55-75 years in good health. The chain combines TRBV29-1 with TRBJ2-7, with 9 bases aligning to TRBD1. For the CDR3, the DNA is TGCAGCGGGAGGGTGACAGGGGGCTCCTACGAGCAGTACTTC. Its translation: CSGRVTGGSYEQYF.